This T cell receptor (beta chain) stems from a study of blood T cell repertoires in COVID-19. Across the study: Acute and convalescent COVID-19 samples came from the United States, Italy and Spain. The cDNA or gDNA used as material had been derived from T cells, B-cell-depleted T cells, or PBMCs.

Source study methods: Scientists estimated how many nucleated cells there were by amplifying reference gene primers. The data were produced by immunoSEQ multiplex PCR, yet TCRdb's version contains in-frame clones alone and is incomplete. That table furnishes V, J and clone size, whereas the DNA furnished D and trimming. The sample has fewer than 200,000 clones, roughly 91% seen once; the top ten hold approximately 2.1%. This TCR derives from a man over 45 who had recovered from COVID-19. The sample was peripheral blood.

CDR3 nucleotide sequence: TGTGCCTGGAGTGAAGGGGCGAGTGGCGAGCAGTACTTC. Its protein is CAWSEGASGEQYF. The chain uses TRBV30 and TRBJ2-7; possible D gene TRBD1, 5 bases. This CDR3 contains 13 residues. The V gene lost 1 base and the J gene lost 6 bases, with 13 bases spanning the gap. Germline CDR1 GTSNPN, CDR2 SVGIG (reference sequence).